This T cell receptor (beta chain) was recorded in a study of T cell responses to AZD1222 COVID-19 vaccine. Sequenced by immunoSEQ multiplex PCR; TCRdb stores in-frame clones only, minus some. The sample holds 100,000 to 150,000 clones, 70% to 90% seen once. From germline, CDR1 is MDHEN and CDR2 SYDVKM. This CDR3 spans 16 amino acids. V lost 3 bases to trimming and J lost 0 bases, with 12 bases between them. Sequenced material: peripheral blood, taken on day 0 of AZD1222 vaccination. This sequence originates from an adult in good health. This chain joins TRBV28 and TRBJ1-3; D is unclear. As DNA, the CDR3 is TGTGCCAGCAGTTTGACCCTTGTCCCCTCTGGAAACACCATATATTTT. This translates into CASSLTLVPSGNTIYF.